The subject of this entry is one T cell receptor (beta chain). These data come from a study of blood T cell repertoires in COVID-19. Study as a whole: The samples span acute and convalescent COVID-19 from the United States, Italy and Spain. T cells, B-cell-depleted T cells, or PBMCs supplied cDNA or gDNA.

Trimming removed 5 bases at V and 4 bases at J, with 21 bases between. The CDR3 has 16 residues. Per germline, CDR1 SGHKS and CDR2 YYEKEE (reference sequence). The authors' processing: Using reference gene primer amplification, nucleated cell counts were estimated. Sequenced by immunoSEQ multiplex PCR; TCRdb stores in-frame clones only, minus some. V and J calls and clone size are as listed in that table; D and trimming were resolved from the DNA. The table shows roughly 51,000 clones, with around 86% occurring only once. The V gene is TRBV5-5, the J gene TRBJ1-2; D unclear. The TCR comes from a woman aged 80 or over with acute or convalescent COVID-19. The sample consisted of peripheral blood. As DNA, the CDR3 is TGTGCCAGCAGTCTTGAGGTGTCGCCGGTTCTCTATGGCTACACCTTC. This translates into CASSLEVSPVLYGYTF.